A single sample is the source of the 21 T cell receptor beta chains below, sequenced in a study of PD-L1 blockade in urothelial cancer. Repertoires were generated with immunoSEQ multiplex PCR, while TCRdb's copy carries only in-frame clones and drops some. The sample has 29,000 or so clones, less than 90% seen once. Documented time point: peripheral blood 6 weeks after treatment start. The material was PBMCs, obtained around atezolizumab (anti-PD-L1) treatment. The source of these receptors is a man aged 70 or older with urothelial cancer.

The chain combines TRBV7-3 with TRBJ2-5; possibly TRBD1 for D (6 bases). The germline gives CDR1 SGHTA, CDR2 FQGTGA. There are 15 residues in the CDR3. The V and J ends lost 5 bases and 5 bases respectively, with 18 bases between them. The CDR3 sequence: CASSLTGHREETQYF. In DNA form, the CDR3 reads TGTGCCAGCAGCCTGACAGGACATCGCGAGGAGACCCAGTACTTC.

The V gene is TRBV11-3, the J gene TRBJ2-5; D may be TRBD2 (7 bases). V was shortened by 5 bases and J by 5 bases, with 15 bases between the two germline ends. CDR1 is SGHNT, CDR2 YENEEA, per germline. This CDR3 region has 14 residues. CDR3 loop: CASSPGGPRETQYF. As DNA, the CDR3 is TGTGCCAGCAGCCCGGGGGGCCCCCGGGAGACCCAGTACTTC.

The chain combines TRBV4-3 with TRBJ2-7, with D possibly matching TRBD1 (6 bases). Germline V gives CDR1 LGHNA, CDR2 YSLEER. V was clipped by 3 bases and J by 6 bases, with 15 bases between them. The CDR3 is 14 amino acids. For the CDR3, the DNA is TGCGCCAGCAGCCAGGCTCTAACAGGGACCGAGCAGTACTTC. It is translated as CASSQALTGTEQYF.

This clone was picked up one time. The chain joins TRBV6-5 to TRBJ2-1; D not resolved. This CDR3 region has 15 residues. The V end was cut by 2 bases, the J end by 7 bases, with 15 bases between. Germline-derived CDR1 and CDR2 are MNHEY and SVGAGI. For the CDR3, the DNA is TGTGCCAGCAGTTACCAGATCAGTGGTTTAAATGAGCAGTTCTTC. This translates into CASSYQISGLNEQFF.

This clone was detected once. V and J are TRBV4-2 and TRBJ1-3; D unresolved. V was trimmed by 0 bases and J by 0 bases, leaving 6 bases between them. The CDR3 is made up of 15 amino acids. In germline, CDR1 is LGHNA, CDR2 YNFKEQ. The CDR3 here is CASSQDRVSGNTIYF. For the CDR3, the DNA is TGTGCCAGCAGCCAAGATCGAGTCTCTGGAAACACCATATATTTT.

The chain recombines TRBV10-2 with TRBJ2-5, with D perhaps matching TRBD1 (5 bases). Trimming shortened V by 7 bases and J by 1 base, and 19 bases separated the two germline ends. This CDR3 region has 16 residues. Germline CDR1 and CDR2: WSHSY and SAAADI. This chain's CDR3 is CASTSGPGATQETQYF. The CDR3 DNA reads TGCGCCAGCACCTCCGGGCCTGGGGCGACCCAAGAGACCCAGTACTTC.

This chain uses TRBV5-4 with TRBJ1-5; D unresolved. The CDR3 runs 15 residues. The V and J ends lost 2 bases and 0 bases respectively, with 9 bases between them. Germline assignment: CDR1 SGHNT and CDR2 YYREEE (reference sequence). In DNA form, the CDR3 reads TGTGCCAGCAGCTTTTACGGGAATAGCAATCAGCCCCAGCATTTT. It codes for CASSFYGNSNQPQHF.

The V and J genes are TRBV7-2 and TRBJ2-7, with 10 bases that match TRBD2. Germline CDR1 SGHTA, CDR2 FQGNSA. J lost 3 bases, V lost 4 bases, and 9 bases had no gene match. The CDR3 spans 16 residues. In DNA form, the CDR3 reads TGTGCCAGCAGCTCCACCCGGACTAGCGGCTACTACGAGCAGTACTTC. Translated, it gives CASSSTRTSGYYEQYF. The full variable domain, its missing parts supplied by reference TRBV7-2 and TRBJ2-7, is GAGVSQSPSNKVTEKGKDVELRCDPISGHTALYWYRQSLGQGLEFLIYFQGNSAPDKSGLPSDRFSAERTGGSVSTLTIQRTQQEDSAVYLCASSSTRTSGYYEQYFGPGTRLTVT.

The genes are TRBV28 and TRBJ2-7; D remains unclear. CDR1 is MDHEN and CDR2 is SYDVKM in the germline V gene. The CDR3 is made up of 11 amino acids. V gave up 7 bases and J gave up 9 bases, with 13 bases separating them. Here the CDR3 DNA reads TGTGCCAGCACCTCCCCGGTCGGGCAGTACTTC. The encoded protein is CASTSPVGQYF.

This clone ranks as medium-sized (0.01 to 0.1%). The chain carries TRBV5-6 and TRBJ1-2; 8 nucleotides line up with TRBD1. The CDR3 spans 14 residues. The germline gives CDR1 SGHDT, CDR2 YYEEEE. The V and J ends lost 4 bases and 7 bases, in that order; junction bases with no gene match: 9. The CDR3 DNA is TGTGCCAGCAGCCCGGGACAGGTTGTTTTTGGCTACACCTTC. Translation: CASSPGQVVFGYTF.

The V and J genes are TRBV28 and TRBJ2-2; 8 bases match TRBD1. The germline V gene encodes CDR1 MDHEN and CDR2 SYDVKM. V was pared by 3 bases and J by 1 base, with 4 bases of the junction left unmatched. CDR3 length equals 16 residues. CDR3 nucleotide sequence: TGTGCCAGCAGTTTTGAGGGGACAGGGAACACCGGGGAGCTGTTTTTT. Translated: CASSFEGTGNTGELFF.

V usage is TRBV19 and J usage is TRBJ1-2; maybe TRBD1 (5 bases). Between the trimmed V and J ends, which lost 7 bases and 5 bases, there was a span of 14 bases. CDR3 length: 13 amino acids. Germline CDR1 LNHDA, CDR2 SQIVND (reference sequence). For the CDR3, the DNA is TGTGCCAGTACTGTGGAGGGGAGGTATGGCTACACCTTC. It specifies CASTVEGRYGYTF.

This clone has just a few counts. The chain has TRBV4-2 and TRBJ2-1; TRBD2 is a possible D gene (6 bases). Trimming left V 0 bases short and J 7 bases short, with 13 bases between. This CDR3 has 15 amino acids. Germline-derived CDR1 and CDR2 are LGHNA and YNFKEQ. The CDR3 loop is CASSQDPGSNNEQFF. The CDR3 coding sequence is TGTGCCAGCAGCCAAGACCCCGGGAGTAATAATGAGCAGTTCTTC.

This clone is a singleton in its sample. J is TRBJ2-5 and V is TRBV9, with D possibly TRBD1 on 6 matching bases. Looked up from germline, CDR1 is SGDLS and CDR2 is YYNGEE. The CDR3 totals 17 residues. Trimming stripped 5 bases from V and 5 bases from J, with 25 bases between. The CDR3 loop reads CASSGWDKSKQLETQYF. CDR3 nucleotide sequence: TGTGCCAGCAGTGGATGGGACAAATCGAAACAACTGGAGACCCAGTACTTC.

V usage is TRBV5-6 and J usage is TRBJ2-7; 7 bases line up with TRBD1. Germline-derived CDR1 and CDR2 are SGHDT and YYEEEE. The CDR3 runs 13 residues. The CDR3 protein is CASSLGGPQGSSV. CDR3 coding DNA: TGTGCCAGCAGCTTGGGAGGGCCACAGGGGAGCTCTGTC.

This chain joins TRBV6-5 and TRBJ2-3; 7 positions agree with TRBD1. J gave up 2 bases and V 0 bases, and 5 bases lay outside the gene matches. Germline V gene sequence: CDR1 MNHEY, CDR2 SVGAGI. This CDR3 region has 16 residues. The CDR3 is CASSYSPGQITDTQYF. The CDR3 DNA is TGTGCCAGCAGTTACTCACCGGGACAGATCACAGATACGCAGTATTTT.

This sequence joins TRBV7-9 and TRBJ2-1, with 13 bases aligning to TRBD2. CDR1 and CDR2 (germline): SEHNR, FQNEAQ (reference sequence). With 6 bases clipped from V and 6 bases from J, the junction kept 5 bases outside the gene matches. The CDR3 is 15 residues long. CDR3 DNA: TGTGCCAGCAGACCAGGGACTAGCGGGACCAATGAGCAGTTCTTC. Translation gives CASRPGTSGTNEQFF.

The chain employs TRBV2 and TRBJ2-3, with unresolved D. Per the germline V gene, CDR1 is SNHLY and CDR2 is FYNNEI. V lost 4 bases to trimming and J lost 4 bases, with 6 bases between them. The CDR3 runs to 12 residues. In DNA form, the CDR3 reads TGTGCCAGCAGTGTCCGGGCAGATACGCAGTATTTT. Translated, it gives CASSVRADTQYF.

This clone was recorded only once. The chain employs TRBV29-1 and TRBJ2-1; D not resolved. Trimming left V 6 bases short and J 0 bases short, with 18 bases between. Germline V gene data show CDR1 as SQVTM and CDR2 as ANQGSEA. The CDR3 spans 16 residues. CDR3 sequence (DNA): TGCAGCGTAGAAATGACGGTTCTAGTCTCCTACAATGAGCAGTTCTTC. Its protein product is CSVEMTVLVSYNEQFF.

A single count supports this clone. This chain uses TRBV5-6 with TRBJ2-1; D is possibly TRBD2 (6 bases). The CDR3 sequence is 16 residues long. Trimming pared 5 bases from V and 0 bases from J, leaving 15 bases between. CDR1 is SGHDT, CDR2 YYEEEE, per germline. CDR3 nucleotide sequence: TGTGCCAGCAGGACACAGCGGGTCCTCTCCTACAATGAGCAGTTCTTC. It encodes CASRTQRVLSYNEQFF.

The gene calls are TRBV28 and TRBJ1-1; tentative D call: TRBD1 (5 bases). V gave up 6 bases and J gave up 6 bases, with 20 bases separating them. The germline V gene encodes CDR1 MDHEN and CDR2 SYDVKM. The CDR3 consists of 15 residues. In nucleotides, the CDR3 is TGTGCCAGCAGGGGGGGGGAAACAAGGATCGCTGAAGCTTTCTTT. Translation: CASRGGETRIAEAFF.